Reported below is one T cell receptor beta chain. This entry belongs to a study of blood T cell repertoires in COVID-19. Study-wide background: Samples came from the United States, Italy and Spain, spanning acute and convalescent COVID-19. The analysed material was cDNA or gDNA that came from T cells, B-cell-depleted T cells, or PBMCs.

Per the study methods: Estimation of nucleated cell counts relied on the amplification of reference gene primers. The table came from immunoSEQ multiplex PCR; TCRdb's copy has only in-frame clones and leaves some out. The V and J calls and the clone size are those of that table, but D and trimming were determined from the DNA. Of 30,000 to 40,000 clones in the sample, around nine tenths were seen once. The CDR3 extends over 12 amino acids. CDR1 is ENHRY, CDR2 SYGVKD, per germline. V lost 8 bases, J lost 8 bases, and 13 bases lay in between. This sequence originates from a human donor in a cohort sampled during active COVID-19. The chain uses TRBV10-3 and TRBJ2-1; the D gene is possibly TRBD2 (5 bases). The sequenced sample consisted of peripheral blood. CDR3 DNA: TGTGCCATCCTTACACTGGAGGATGAGCAGTTCTTC. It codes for CAILTLEDEQFF.